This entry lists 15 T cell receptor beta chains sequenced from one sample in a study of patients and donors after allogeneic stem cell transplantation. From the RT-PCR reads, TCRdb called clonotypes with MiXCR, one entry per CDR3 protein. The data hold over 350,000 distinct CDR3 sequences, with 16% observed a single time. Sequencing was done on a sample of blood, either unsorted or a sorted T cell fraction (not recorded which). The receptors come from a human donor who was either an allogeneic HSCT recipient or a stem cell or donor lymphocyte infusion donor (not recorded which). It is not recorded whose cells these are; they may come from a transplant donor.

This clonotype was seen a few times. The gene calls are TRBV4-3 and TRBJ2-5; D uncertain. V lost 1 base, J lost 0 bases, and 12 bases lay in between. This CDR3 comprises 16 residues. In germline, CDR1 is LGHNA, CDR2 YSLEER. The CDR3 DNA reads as TGCGCCAGCAGCCAAGTCAACGGGCAGGACCAAGAGACCCAGTACTTC. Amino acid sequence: CASSQVNGQDQETQYF.

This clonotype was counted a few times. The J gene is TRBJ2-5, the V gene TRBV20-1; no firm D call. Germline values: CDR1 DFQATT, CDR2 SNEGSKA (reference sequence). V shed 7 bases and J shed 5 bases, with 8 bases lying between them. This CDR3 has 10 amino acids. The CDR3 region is CSGQVETQYF. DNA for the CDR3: TGCAGTGGGCAGGTGGAGACCCAGTACTTC.

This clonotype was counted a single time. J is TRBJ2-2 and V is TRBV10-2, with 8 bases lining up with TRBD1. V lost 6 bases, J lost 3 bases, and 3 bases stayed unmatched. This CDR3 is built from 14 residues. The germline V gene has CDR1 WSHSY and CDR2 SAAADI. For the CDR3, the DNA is TGCGCCAGCAGACCAGGGGGCGACACCGGGGAGCTGTTTTTT. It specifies CASRPGGDTGELFF.

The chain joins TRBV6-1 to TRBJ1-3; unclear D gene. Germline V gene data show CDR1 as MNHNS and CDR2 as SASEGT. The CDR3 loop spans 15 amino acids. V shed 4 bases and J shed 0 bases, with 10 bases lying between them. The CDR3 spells CASSAGSNSGNTIYF. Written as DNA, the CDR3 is TGTGCCAGCAGTGCGGGGTCTAACTCTGGAAACACCATATATTTT.

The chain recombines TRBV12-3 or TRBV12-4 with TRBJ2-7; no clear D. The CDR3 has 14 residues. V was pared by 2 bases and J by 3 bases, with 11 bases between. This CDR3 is CASSLQAGYYEQYF. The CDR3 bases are TGTGCCAGCAGTTTACAGGCAGGCTACTACGAGCAGTACTTC.

CDR3 in amino acids: CAIQWTSQTYEQYF. DNA of the CDR3: TGTGCCATCCAATGGACGTCACAAACCTACGAGCAGTACTTC. V usage is TRBV21-1 and J usage is TRBJ2-7. TRBV21-1 constitutes a pseudogene. This CDR3 has 14 amino acids.

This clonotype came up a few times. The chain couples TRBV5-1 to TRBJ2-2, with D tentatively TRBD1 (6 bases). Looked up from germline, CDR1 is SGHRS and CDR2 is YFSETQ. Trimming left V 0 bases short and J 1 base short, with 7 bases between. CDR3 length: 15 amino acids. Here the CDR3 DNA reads TGCGCCAGCAGCTTGGCAGGGGTGAACACCGGGGAGCTGTTTTTT. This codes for CASSLAGVNTGELFF.

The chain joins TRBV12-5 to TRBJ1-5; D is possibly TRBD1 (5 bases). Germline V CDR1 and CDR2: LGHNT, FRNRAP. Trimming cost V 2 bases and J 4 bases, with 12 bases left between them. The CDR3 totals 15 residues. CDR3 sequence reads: CASGLPFGGNQPQHF. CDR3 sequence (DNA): TGTGCTAGTGGTTTGCCCTTTGGGGGAAATCAGCCCCAGCATTTT.

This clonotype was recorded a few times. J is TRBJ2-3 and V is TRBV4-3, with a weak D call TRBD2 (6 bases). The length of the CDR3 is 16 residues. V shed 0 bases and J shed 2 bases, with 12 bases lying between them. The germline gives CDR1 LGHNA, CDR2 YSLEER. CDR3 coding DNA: TGCGCCAGCAGCCAAGATCCGGCTAGCGTCACAGATACGCAGTATTTT. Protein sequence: CASSQDPASVTDTQYF.

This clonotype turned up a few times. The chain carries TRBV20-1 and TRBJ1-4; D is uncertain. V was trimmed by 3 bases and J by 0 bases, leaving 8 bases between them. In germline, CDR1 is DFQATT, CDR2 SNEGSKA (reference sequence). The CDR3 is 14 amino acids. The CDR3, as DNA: TGCAGTGCTAGGTCAGGAACAACTAATGAAAAACTGTTTTTT. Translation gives CSARSGTTNEKLFF.

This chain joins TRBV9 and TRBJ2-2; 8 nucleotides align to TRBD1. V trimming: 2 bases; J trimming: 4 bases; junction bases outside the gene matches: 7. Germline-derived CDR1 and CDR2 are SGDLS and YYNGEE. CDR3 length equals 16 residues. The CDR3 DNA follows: TGTGCCAGCAGCGTGTACAGGGGGTCAGCCACCGGGGAGCTGTTTTTT. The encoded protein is CASSVYRGSATGELFF.

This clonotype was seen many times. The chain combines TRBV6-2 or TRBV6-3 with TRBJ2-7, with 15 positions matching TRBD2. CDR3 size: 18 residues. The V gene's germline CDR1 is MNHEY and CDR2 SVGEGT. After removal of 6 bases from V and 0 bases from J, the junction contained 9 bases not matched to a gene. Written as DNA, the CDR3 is TGTGCCAGCAGACCCGGGACTAGCGGGAGGCAAAGCTCCTACGAGCAGTACTTC. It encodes CASRPGTSGRQSSYEQYF.

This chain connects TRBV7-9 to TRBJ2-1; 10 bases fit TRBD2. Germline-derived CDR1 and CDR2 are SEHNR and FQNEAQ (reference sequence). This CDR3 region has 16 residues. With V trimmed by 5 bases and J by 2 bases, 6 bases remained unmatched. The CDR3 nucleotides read TGTGCCAGCAGCCCCGGACTAGCGGTGACCTACAATGAGCAGTTCTTC. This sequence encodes CASSPGLAVTYNEQFF.

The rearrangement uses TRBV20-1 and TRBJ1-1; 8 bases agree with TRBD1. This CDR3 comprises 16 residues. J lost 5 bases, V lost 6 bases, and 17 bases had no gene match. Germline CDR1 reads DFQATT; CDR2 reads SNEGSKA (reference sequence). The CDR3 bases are TGCAGTGCCAGGGGGCAGGGTCGAGACTATTGGACTGAAGCTTTCTTT. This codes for CSARGQGRDYWTEAFF.

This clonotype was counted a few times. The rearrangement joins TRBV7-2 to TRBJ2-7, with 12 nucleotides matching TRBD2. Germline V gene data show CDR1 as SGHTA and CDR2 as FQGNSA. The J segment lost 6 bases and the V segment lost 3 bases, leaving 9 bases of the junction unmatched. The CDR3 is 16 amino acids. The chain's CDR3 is CASSFLSGTSGLEQYF. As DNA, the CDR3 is TGTGCCAGCAGCTTTCTATCGGGGACTAGCGGGCTCGAGCAGTACTTC.